The 26 T cell receptor beta chains given below trace back to one sample, sequenced in a study of T cells in localized non-small cell lung cancer (TCRdb year 2020). Library preparation used the immunoSEQ multiplex PCR assay. The clones in this table, taken by TCRdb from immuneACCESS, are in-frame only. Not every clone is retained; where verified, under half of the shortfall comes from an unresolved V gene, and the cause of the rest is unknown. The sample records some 51,000 clones, roughly 89% of which are singletons. The ten largest clonotypes hold about 4.8% of the sample. Sequenced here: peripheral blood, sampled before any cancer treatment. Receptors originate from a woman aged 40-69 years with stage I lung adenocarcinoma.

A remark on this clone: An end of the junction differs from the germline gene, which may be a read error. J is TRBJ1-2 and V is TRBV30; possibly TRBD1 for D (6 bases). Per the germline V gene, CDR1 is GTSNPN and CDR2 is SVGIG (reference sequence). The CDR3 has 13 amino acids. The CDR3 loop reads CAWSLQGNYGHTF. The DNA for the CDR3 is TGTGCCTGGAGTCTCCAGGGGAACTATGGCCACACCTTC.

This rearrangement joins TRBV19 to TRBJ2-3; D is unclear. Trimming left V 3 bases short and J 0 bases short, with 10 bases between. This CDR3 is 15 amino acids long. Looked up from germline, CDR1 is LNHDA and CDR2 is SQIVND (reference sequence). The DNA for the CDR3 is TGTGCCAGTAGTATGGGTAGCCGTAGCACAGATACGCAGTATTTT. As protein: CASSMGSRSTDTQYF.

The V and J genes are TRBV2 and TRBJ1-1; no clear D. CDR1 and CDR2 from the germline V gene are SNHLY and FYNNEI. The CDR3 sequence is 13 residues long. The ends were cut back, 3 bases at V and 4 bases at J, with 9 bases in the middle. Here the CDR3 DNA reads TGTGCCAGCAGTGACCGGGCCACCACTGAAGCTTTCTTT. Amino acid sequence: CASSDRATTEAFF.

This chain links TRBV23-1 with TRBJ2-3; 9 bases fit TRBD1. TRBV23-1 is given ORF status, its function remaining uncertain. The length of the CDR3 is 14 residues. After removal of 7 bases from V and 3 bases from J, the junction contained 5 bases not matched to a gene. CDR3 in DNA: TGCGCCAGCACCGGACAGGGGAAAACAGATACGCAGTATTTT. It specifies CASTGQGKTDTQYF.

This chain joins TRBV18 and TRBJ1-1, with TRBD1 matching over 8 bases. The CDR3 has 18 amino acids. Germline assignment: CDR1 KGHSH and CDR2 LQKENI. The V and J ends lost 4 bases and 1 base, in that order; junction bases with no gene match: 14. The CDR3 sequence is CASSRATGDKNRNTEAFF. CDR3 bases: TGTGCCAGCTCACGGGCGACAGGGGACAAAAATCGGAACACTGAAGCTTTCTTT.

The chain has TRBV7-8 and TRBJ2-5; D unclear. The V gene lost 4 bases and the J gene lost 0 bases, with 12 bases spanning the gap. The CDR3 length is 15 residues. Germline loops: CDR1 SGHVS, CDR2 FQNEAQ. In nucleotides, the CDR3 is TGTGCCAGCAGCTCCCGACATCAGTACCAAGAGACCCAGTACTTC. Its protein is CASSSRHQYQETQYF.

This clone was seen just once. The gene calls are TRBV14 and TRBJ2-1, with a weak D call TRBD2 (7 bases). V lost 6 bases to trimming and J lost 5 bases, with 20 bases between them. Germline V CDR1 and CDR2: SGHDN, FVKESK. The CDR3 spans 16 residues. The CDR3 here is CASSRFEGGADNEQFF. The CDR3 region has the DNA TGTGCCAGCAGTCGTTTCGAGGGGGGGGCCGACAATGAGCAGTTCTTC.

This clone was seen a handful of times. This rearrangement joins TRBV5-4 to TRBJ2-5; 9 bases fit TRBD1. V trimming: 4 bases; J trimming: 5 bases; junction bases outside the gene matches: 18. The germline gives CDR1 SGHNT, CDR2 YYREEE (reference sequence). The CDR3 is made up of 18 amino acids. The chain's CDR3 is CASSPRTGDNRKGETQYF. CDR3 nucleotide sequence: TGTGCCAGCAGCCCTAGGACAGGGGATAATAGGAAGGGGGAGACCCAGTACTTC.

The chain joins TRBV27 to TRBJ1-1, with 8 bases lining up with TRBD1. Germline assignment: CDR1 MNHEY and CDR2 SMNVEV (reference sequence). The CDR3 has 16 residues. The J segment lost 4 bases and the V segment lost 6 bases, leaving 13 bases of the junction unmatched. The CDR3, as DNA: TGTGCCAGCAGACCCCAGGGGGCTAGCGGTGGCACTGAAGCTTTCTTT. Residues: CASRPQGASGGTEAFF.

The chain uses TRBV28 and TRBJ1-1, with D maybe TRBD1 (5 bases). CDR1 and CDR2 from the germline V gene are MDHEN and SYDVKM. CDR3 length: 15 amino acids. Deletions cut 6 bases from V and 1 base from J, with 15 bases between. DNA for the CDR3: TGTGCCAGCAGCTCCCAAGCTGGGGGGAACACTGAAGCTTTCTTT. Protein: CASSSQAGGNTEAFF.

J is TRBJ1-2 and V is TRBV19; tentative D call: TRBD1 (5 bases). The CDR3 runs 14 residues. The V gene lost 1 base and the J gene lost 5 bases, with 11 bases spanning the gap. Germline V gene data show CDR1 as LNHDA and CDR2 as SQIVND (reference sequence). The CDR3 protein is CASSIGQPIYGYTF. CDR3 bases: TGTGCCAGTAGTATAGGACAGCCGATTTATGGCTACACCTTC.

This chain joins TRBV5-4 and TRBJ2-6, with unresolved D. Germline CDR1 reads SGHNT; CDR2 reads YYREEE (reference sequence). The CDR3 covers 16 residues. The germline V and J ends were trimmed by 0 bases and 0 bases, with 7 bases remaining between them. The CDR3 reads CASSLGQFSGANVLTF. CDR3 sequence (DNA): TGTGCCAGCAGCTTGGGGCAGTTCTCTGGGGCCAACGTCCTGACTTTC.

The gene calls are TRBV5-4 and TRBJ2-3; D unclear. CDR1 SGHNT and CDR2 YYREEE come from the germline V gene (reference sequence). The CDR3 has 15 amino acids. With 3 bases removed from V and 0 bases from J, the gap between germline ends came to 11 bases. The CDR3 here is CASSSRDGSTDTQYF. In nucleotides, the CDR3 is TGTGCCAGCAGCTCCCGAGATGGTAGCACAGATACGCAGTATTTT.

The gene calls are TRBV2 and TRBJ1-2, with a tentative D call TRBD1 (5 bases). V lost 2 bases and J 4 bases, leaving 11 bases between the germline ends. The CDR3 sequence is 14 residues long. Germline CDR1 SNHLY, CDR2 FYNNEI. The DNA of the CDR3 is TGTGCCAGCAGTGAACAGGGCAGCTTCTATGGCTACACCTTC. Translation: CASSEQGSFYGYTF.

The chain links TRBV19 to TRBJ2-2, with D unresolved. V lost 3 bases, J lost 3 bases, and 8 bases lay in between. Per the germline V gene, CDR1 is LNHDA and CDR2 is SQIVND (reference sequence). CDR3 length: 14 amino acids. The CDR3 coding sequence is TGTGCCAGTAGTATCCGGGCCCACACCGGGGAGCTGTTTTTT. This translates into CASSIRAHTGELFF.

The chain is built from TRBV19 and TRBJ2-6, with D maybe TRBD2 (6 bases). In germline, CDR1 is LNHDA, CDR2 SQIVND (reference sequence). The CDR3 length is 14 residues. V gave up 7 bases and J gave up 2 bases, with 9 bases separating them. CDR3 bases: TGTGCCAGTAACTCGGGGGCTGGGGCCAACGTCCTGACTTTC. Translation gives CASNSGAGANVLTF.

This clone was seen a few times. This chain joins TRBV19 and TRBJ2-5, with unresolved D. Germline values: CDR1 LNHDA, CDR2 SQIVND (reference sequence). CDR3 size: 16 residues. Trimming took off 1 base at V and 0 bases at J, with 12 bases between the two ends. This CDR3 is CASSIGLRKNQETQYF. The CDR3 nucleotides read TGTGCCAGTAGTATAGGCCTCCGGAAGAACCAAGAGACCCAGTACTTC.

The genes are TRBV6-6 and TRBJ1-3; D gene uncertain. CDR3 length equals 15 residues. Germline CDR1 reads MNHNY; CDR2 reads SVGAGI (reference sequence). The ends were cut back, 6 bases at V and 0 bases at J, with 12 bases in the middle. The CDR3 loop reads CASSPNTRSGNTIYF. In nucleotides, the CDR3 is TGTGCCAGCAGCCCGAACACACGCTCTGGAAACACCATATATTTT.

The gene calls are TRBV7-9 and TRBJ1-3; a possible D gene is TRBD1 (5 bases). CDR3 length: 14 residues. Germline CDR1 and CDR2: SEHNR and FQNEAQ (reference sequence). The V end lost 4 bases, the J end lost 4 bases, and 11 bases lay between the germline ends. The CDR3 DNA reads as TGTGCCAGCAGCTCAAAAGGGGTAGGAAACACCATATATTTT. Its protein is CASSSKGVGNTIYF.

V usage is TRBV19 and J usage is TRBJ2-2; either TRBD1 or TRBD2 may supply D (5 bases each). The CDR3 has 16 amino acids. V was clipped by 3 bases and J by 7 bases, with 18 bases between them. Germline V gene lookup returns CDR1 LNHDA and CDR2 SQIVND (reference sequence). The CDR3: CASSINPGASSGELFF. The DNA of the CDR3 is TGTGCCAGTAGTATTAACCCCGGGGCTTCGAGCGGGGAGCTGTTTTTT.

This chain uses TRBV6-6 with TRBJ1-2; D not resolved. The CDR3 runs to 12 residues. CDR1 is MNHNY, CDR2 SVGAGI, per germline (reference sequence). Trimming pared 1 base from V and 8 bases from J, leaving 8 bases between. In nucleotides, the CDR3 is TGTGCCAGCAGTTACTTAACCATGGGCTACACCTTC. It is translated as CASSYLTMGYTF.

The rearrangement joins TRBV10-3 to TRBJ2-1; a weak D match, TRBD2 (6 bases). The germline CDR1 and CDR2 sequences are ENHRY and SYGVKD. Deletions cut 4 bases from V and 0 bases from J, with 10 bases between. This CDR3 has 15 amino acids. The CDR3 sequence: CAISGSSDSYNEQFF. The CDR3 nucleotides are TGTGCCATCAGTGGGTCTAGCGACTCCTACAATGAGCAGTTCTTC.

The chain employs TRBV6-5 and TRBJ2-3, with 8 positions matching TRBD1. J gave up 4 bases and V 6 bases, and 9 bases lay outside the gene matches. CDR1 and CDR2 (germline): MNHEY, SVGAGI. The length of the CDR3 is 15 residues. The DNA of the CDR3 is TGTGCCAGCAGATTGACAGGGGCCATCGCAGATACGCAGTATTTT. This codes for CASRLTGAIADTQYF.

This clone appeared a single time. The rearrangement uses TRBV4-2 and TRBJ2-5; TRBD2 aligns across 7 bases. Germline V CDR1 and CDR2: LGHNA, YNFKEQ. After removal of 4 bases from V and 5 bases from J, the junction contained 7 bases not matched to a gene. This CDR3 is built from 14 residues. DNA for the CDR3: TGTGCCAGCAGCCTCACGGGGGGTCGGGAGACCCAGTACTTC. Encoded protein: CASSLTGGRETQYF.

V is TRBV11-2 and J is TRBJ1-2, with D uncertain. V lost 5 bases and J lost 7, with 8 bases in between. CDR3 length: 11 amino acids. Germline V lookup: CDR1 SGHAT, CDR2 FQNNGV. The CDR3 spells CASSLTGGYTF. CDR3 coding DNA: TGTGCCAGCAGCCTCACGGGTGGCTACACCTTC.

This clone was seen once. The chain uses TRBV6-1 and TRBJ2-5, with D hard to call. Germline-derived CDR1 and CDR2 are MNHNS and SASEGT. With 0 bases removed from V and 6 bases from J, the gap between germline ends came to 14 bases. The CDR3 length is 15 residues. CDR3 amino acids: CASSEAVGSLQTQYF. Here the CDR3 DNA reads TGTGCCAGCAGTGAAGCGGTGGGCAGTTTACAGACCCAGTACTTC.